This T cell receptor beta chain was observed in a study of neurological immune-mediated disorders. Study conclusions and caveats: There were no CDR3 amino acid sequences shared by expanded clones across subjects, a result suggesting private repertoires in all groups.

5'RACE with 10-nucleotide random UMIs produced the cDNA. Every sequencing run produced over 190 million TCR-beta sequences that came from 15-18 subjects. TCRdb independently ran MiXCR on the 5' RACE reads; one entry per CDR3 protein. The sample records tens of thousands of distinct CDR3 sequences, 5.2% being singletons. The table lists this clonotype with many counts. Its antigen is unidentified. The CDR3 has 14 amino acids. J gave up 7 bases and V 7 bases, and 10 bases lay outside the gene matches. CDR1 MNHEY and CDR2 SVGAGI come from the germline V gene. The clonotype was recovered from a man aged 18 to 35 with multiple sclerosis. Material for sequencing was PBMCs. The V gene is TRBV6-5, the J gene TRBJ1-1; 9 bases line up with TRBD1. The CDR3 coding sequence is TGTGCCAGCATAGCGGGACAGGGTGGAGGTGAAGCTTTCTTT. This gives the protein CASIAGQGGGEAFF.